This entry features one TCR beta chain sequence. Antigen unknown. Generated by immunoSEQ multiplex PCR, the TCRdb table keeps only in-frame clones and is missing some. The sample lists some 170,000 clones, 75% to 90% occurring once. Trimming removed 0 bases from V and 0 bases from J; junction bases left unmatched: 6. CDR3 length: 19 residues. Germline V CDR1 and CDR2: SGHVS, FQNEAQ. The data belong to a study of T cell responses to AZD1222 COVID-19 vaccine. Notes on the study in general: Donors were mostly white British, more females; clonal diversity possibly underestimated.

The sequence came from an adult who received the MenACWY meningococcal vaccine as a control. The sequencing here drew on peripheral blood, taken 28 days after the second dose of the MenACWY control vaccine. This rearrangement joins TRBV7-8 to TRBJ2-7; 15 bases fit TRBD2. CDR3 protein: CASSLARGLAGGSSYEQYF. In DNA form, the CDR3 reads TGTGCCAGCAGCTTAGCCCGGGGACTAGCGGGGGGAAGCTCCTACGAGCAGTACTTC.